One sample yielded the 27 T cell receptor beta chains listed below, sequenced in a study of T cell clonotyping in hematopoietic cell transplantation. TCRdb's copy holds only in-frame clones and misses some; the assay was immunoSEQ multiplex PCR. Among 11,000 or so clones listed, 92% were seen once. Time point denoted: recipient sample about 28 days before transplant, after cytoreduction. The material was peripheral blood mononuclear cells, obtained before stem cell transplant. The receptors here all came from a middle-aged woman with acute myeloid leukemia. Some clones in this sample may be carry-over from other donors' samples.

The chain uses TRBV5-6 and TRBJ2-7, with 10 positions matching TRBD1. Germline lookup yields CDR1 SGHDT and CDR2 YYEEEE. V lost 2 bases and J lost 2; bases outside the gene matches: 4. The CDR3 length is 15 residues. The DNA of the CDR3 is TGTGCCAGCAGCTTACCGGGACAGGGGACCTACGAGCAGTACTTC. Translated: CASSLPGQGTYEQYF.

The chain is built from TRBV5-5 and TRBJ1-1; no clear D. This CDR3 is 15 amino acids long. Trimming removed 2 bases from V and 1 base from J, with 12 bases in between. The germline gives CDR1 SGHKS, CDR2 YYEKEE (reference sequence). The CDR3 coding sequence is TGTGCCAGCAGCTTTTTCTCAGGAACGAACACTGAAGCTTTCTTT. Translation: CASSFFSGTNTEAFF.

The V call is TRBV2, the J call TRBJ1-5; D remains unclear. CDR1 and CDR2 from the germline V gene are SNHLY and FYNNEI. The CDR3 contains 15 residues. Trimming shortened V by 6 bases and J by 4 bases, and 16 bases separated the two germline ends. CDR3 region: CASRGPPPENQPQHF. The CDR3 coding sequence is TGTGCCAGCAGAGGACCCCCGCCCGAGAATCAGCCCCAGCATTTT.

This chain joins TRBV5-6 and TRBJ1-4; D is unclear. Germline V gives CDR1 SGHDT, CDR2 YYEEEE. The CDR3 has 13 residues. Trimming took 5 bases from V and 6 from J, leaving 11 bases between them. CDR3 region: CASSSGRDEKLFF. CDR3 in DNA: TGTGCCAGCAGTTCCGGAAGGGATGAAAAACTGTTTTTT.

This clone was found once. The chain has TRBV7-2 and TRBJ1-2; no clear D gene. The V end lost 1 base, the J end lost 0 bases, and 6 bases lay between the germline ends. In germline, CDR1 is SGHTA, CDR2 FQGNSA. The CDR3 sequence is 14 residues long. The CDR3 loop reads CASSLVIANYGYTF. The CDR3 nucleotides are TGTGCCAGCAGCTTAGTTATAGCTAACTATGGCTACACCTTC.

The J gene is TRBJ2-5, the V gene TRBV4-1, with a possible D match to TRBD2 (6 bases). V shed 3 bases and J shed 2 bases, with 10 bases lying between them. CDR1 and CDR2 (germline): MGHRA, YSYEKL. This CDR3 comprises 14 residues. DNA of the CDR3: TGCGCCAGCAGCCAGGGCAGCGGGCAAGAGACCCAGTACTTC. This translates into CASSQGSGQETQYF.

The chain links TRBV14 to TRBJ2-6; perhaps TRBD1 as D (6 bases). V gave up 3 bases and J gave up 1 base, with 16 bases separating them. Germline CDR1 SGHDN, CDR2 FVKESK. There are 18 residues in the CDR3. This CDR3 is CASSQGNRVLSGANVLTF. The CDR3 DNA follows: TGTGCCAGCAGCCAGGGGAACAGGGTCTTATCTGGGGCCAACGTCCTGACTTTC.

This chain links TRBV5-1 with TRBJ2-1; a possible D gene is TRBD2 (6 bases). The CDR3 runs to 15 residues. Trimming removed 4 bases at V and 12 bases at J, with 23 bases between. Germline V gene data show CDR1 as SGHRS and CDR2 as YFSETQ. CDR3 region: CASSSPGLHFDGQFF. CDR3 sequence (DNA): TGCGCCAGCAGCAGCCCGGGACTCCATTTCGATGGGCAGTTCTTC.

The CDR3 here is CASSLLDGQETQYF. The CDR3 DNA reads TGTGCCAGTAGTCTCCTTGACGGACAAGAGACCCAGTACTTC. The rearrangement joins TRBV19 to TRBJ2-5; the D is unclear. CDR3 length: 14 amino acids. V dropped 5 bases and J dropped 2 bases, with 12 bases sitting between them. The V gene's germline CDR1 is LNHDA and CDR2 SQIVND (reference sequence).

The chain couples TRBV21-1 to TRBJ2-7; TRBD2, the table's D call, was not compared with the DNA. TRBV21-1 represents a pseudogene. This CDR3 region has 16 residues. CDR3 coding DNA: TGTGCCAGCAGCAAAGACCTAAAAACTAGCCCCTACGAGCAGTACTTC. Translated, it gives CASSKDLKTSPYEQYF.

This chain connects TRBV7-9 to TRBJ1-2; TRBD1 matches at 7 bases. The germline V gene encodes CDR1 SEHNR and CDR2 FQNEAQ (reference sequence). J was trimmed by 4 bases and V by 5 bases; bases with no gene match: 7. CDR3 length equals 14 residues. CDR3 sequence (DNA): TGTGCCAGCAGCCTCCTGGACAGGTTCTATGGCTACACCTTC. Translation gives CASSLLDRFYGYTF.

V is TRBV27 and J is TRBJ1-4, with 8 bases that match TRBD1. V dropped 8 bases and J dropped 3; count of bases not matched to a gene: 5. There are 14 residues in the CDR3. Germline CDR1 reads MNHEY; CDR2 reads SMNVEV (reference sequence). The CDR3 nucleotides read TGTGCCAGCGGAAAGGACAGGGCTAATGAAAAACTGTTTTTT. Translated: CASGKDRANEKLFF.

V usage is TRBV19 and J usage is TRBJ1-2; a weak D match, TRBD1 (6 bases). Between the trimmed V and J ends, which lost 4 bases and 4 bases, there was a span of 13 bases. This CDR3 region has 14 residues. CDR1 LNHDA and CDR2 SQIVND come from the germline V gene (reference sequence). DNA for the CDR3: TGTGCCAGTAGTACGTCAGGGGTAGGCTATGGCTACACCTTC. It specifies CASSTSGVGYGYTF.

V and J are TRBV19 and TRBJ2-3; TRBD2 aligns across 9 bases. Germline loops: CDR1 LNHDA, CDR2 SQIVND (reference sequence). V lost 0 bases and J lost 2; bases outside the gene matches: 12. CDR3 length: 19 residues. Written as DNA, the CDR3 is TGTGCCAGTAGTATAGATAAAGAAGAACTAGCGGGCGTCACAGATACGCAGTATTTT. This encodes CASSIDKEELAGVTDTQYF.

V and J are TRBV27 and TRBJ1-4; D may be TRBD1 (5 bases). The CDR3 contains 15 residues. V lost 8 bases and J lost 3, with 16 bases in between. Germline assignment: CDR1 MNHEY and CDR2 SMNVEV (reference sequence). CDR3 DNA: TGTGCCAGCCGATCCAGGGTTTTGGCTAATGAAAAACTGTTTTTT. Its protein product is CASRSRVLANEKLFF. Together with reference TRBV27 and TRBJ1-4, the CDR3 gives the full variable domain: EAQVTQNPRYLITVTGKKLTVTCSQNMNHEYMSWYRQDPGLGLRQIYYSMNVEVTDKGDVPEGYKVSRKEKRNFPLILESPSPNQTSLYFCASRSRVLANEKLFFGSGTQLSVL.

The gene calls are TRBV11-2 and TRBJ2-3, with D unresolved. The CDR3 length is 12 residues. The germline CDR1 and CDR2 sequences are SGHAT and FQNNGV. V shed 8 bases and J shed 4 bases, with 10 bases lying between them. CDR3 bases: TGTGCCAGCCGGCCCTGGTCAGATACGCAGTATTTT. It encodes CASRPWSDTQYF. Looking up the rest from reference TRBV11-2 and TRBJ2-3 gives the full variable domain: EAGVAQSPRYKIIEKRQSVAFWCNPISGHATLYWYQQILGQGPKLLIQFQNNGVVDDSQLPKDRFSAERLKGVDSTLKIQPAKLEDSAVYLCASRPWSDTQYFGPGTRLTVL.

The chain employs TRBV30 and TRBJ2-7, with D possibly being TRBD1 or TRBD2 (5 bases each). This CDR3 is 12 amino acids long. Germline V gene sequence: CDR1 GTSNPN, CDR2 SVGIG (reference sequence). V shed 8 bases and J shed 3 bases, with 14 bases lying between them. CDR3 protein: CAGREGNYEQYF. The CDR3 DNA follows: TGTGCCGGAAGAGAGGGGAACTACGAGCAGTACTTC. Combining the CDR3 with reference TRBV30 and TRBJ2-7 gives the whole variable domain SQTIHQWPATLVQPVGSPLSLECTVEGTSNPNLYWYRQAAGRGLQLLFYSVGIGQISSEVPQNLSASRPQDRQFILSSKKLLLSDSGFYLCAGREGNYEQYFGPGTRLTVT.

As DNA, the CDR3 is TGTGCCAGCAATAGTCAGGGGGCCGTGGACACTGAAGCTTTCTTT. Amino acids: CASNSQGAVDTEAFF. The gene calls are TRBV5-5 and TRBJ1-1; 8 bases fit TRBD1. V shed 6 bases and J 3 bases; nucleotides not matched to a gene: 10. Germline V gene lookup returns CDR1 SGHKS and CDR2 YYEKEE (reference sequence). The CDR3 has 15 amino acids. Based on the CDR3 plus reference TRBV5-5 and TRBJ1-1, the full variable domain is DAGVTQSPTHLIKTRGQQVTLRCSPISGHKSVSWYQQVLGQGPQFIFQYYEKEERGRGNFPDRFSARQFPNYSSELNVNALLLGDSALYLCASNSQGAVDTEAFFGQGTRLTVV.

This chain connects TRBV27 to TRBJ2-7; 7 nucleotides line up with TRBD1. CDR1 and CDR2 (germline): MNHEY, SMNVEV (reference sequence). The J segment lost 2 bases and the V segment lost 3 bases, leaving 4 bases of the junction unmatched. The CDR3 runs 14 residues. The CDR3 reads CASSLSGTAYEQYF. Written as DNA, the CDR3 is TGTGCCAGCAGTTTGTCCGGGACAGCCTACGAGCAGTACTTC.

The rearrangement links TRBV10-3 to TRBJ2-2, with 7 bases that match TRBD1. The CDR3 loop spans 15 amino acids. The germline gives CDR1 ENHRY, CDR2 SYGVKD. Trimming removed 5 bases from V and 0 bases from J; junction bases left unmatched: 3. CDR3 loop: CAISSGGTNTGELFF. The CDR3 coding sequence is TGTGCCATCAGTTCAGGGGGTACGAACACCGGGGAGCTGTTTTTT.

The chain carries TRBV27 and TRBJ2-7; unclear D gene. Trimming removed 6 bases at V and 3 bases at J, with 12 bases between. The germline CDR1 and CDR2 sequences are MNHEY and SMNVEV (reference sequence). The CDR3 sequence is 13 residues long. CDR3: CASRTRSHYEQYF. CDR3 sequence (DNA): TGTGCCAGCAGAACGAGGAGTCACTACGAGCAGTACTTC.

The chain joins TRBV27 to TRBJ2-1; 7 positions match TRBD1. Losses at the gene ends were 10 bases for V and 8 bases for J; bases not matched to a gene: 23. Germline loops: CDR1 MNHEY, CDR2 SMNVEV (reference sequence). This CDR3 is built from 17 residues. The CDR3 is CATCLGTRQGNRDEQFF. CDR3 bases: TGTGCCACCTGTCTAGGGACCCGACAGGGTAATCGGGATGAGCAGTTCTTC.

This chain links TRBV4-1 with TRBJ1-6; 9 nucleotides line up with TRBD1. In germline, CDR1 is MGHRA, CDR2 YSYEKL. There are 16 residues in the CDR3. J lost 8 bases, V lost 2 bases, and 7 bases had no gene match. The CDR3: CASSQPGQGIDSPLHF. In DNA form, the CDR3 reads TGCGCCAGCAGCCAACCGGGACAGGGCATTGATTCACCCCTCCACTTT.

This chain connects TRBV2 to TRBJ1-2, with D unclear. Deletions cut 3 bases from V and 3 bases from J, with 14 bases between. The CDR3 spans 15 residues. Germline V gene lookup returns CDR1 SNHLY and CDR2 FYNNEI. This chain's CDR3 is CASSEVGSQDYGYTF. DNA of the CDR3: TGTGCCAGCAGTGAGGTGGGCAGCCAAGACTATGGCTACACCTTC. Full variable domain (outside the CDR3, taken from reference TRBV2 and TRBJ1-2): EPEVTQTPSHQVTQMGQEVILRCVPISNHLYFYWYRQILGQKVEFLVSFYNNEISEKSEIFDDQFSVERPDGSNFTLKIRSTKLEDSAMYFCASSEVGSQDYGYTFGSGTRLTVV.

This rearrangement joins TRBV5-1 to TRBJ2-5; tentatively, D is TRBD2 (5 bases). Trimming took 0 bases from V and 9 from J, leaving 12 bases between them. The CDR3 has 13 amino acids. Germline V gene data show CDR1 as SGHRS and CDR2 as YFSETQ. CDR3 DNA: TGCGCCAGCAGCTTGGCCGGGTTTAGCGCCCAGTACTTC. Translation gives CASSLAGFSAQYF.

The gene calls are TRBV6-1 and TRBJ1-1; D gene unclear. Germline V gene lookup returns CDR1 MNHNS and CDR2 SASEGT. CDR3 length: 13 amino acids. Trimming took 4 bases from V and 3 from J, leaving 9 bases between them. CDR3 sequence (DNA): TGTGCCAGCAGTGTCGTAGTCGACACTGAAGCTTTCTTT. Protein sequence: CASSVVVDTEAFF.

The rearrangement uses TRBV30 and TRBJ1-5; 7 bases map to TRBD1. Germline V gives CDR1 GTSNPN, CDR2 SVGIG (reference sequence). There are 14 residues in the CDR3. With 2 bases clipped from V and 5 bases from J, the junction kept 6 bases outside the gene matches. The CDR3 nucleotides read TGTGCCTGGAGTCCCGGACAGGCGGATCAGCCCCAGCATTTT. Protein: CAWSPGQADQPQHF.